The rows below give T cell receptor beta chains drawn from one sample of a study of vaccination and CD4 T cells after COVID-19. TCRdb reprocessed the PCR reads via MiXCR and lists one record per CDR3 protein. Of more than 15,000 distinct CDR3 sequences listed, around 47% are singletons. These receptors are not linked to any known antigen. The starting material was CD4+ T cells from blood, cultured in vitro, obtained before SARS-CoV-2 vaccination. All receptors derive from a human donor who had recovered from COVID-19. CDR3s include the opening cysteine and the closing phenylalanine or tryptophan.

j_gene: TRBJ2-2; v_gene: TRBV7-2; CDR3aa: CASSRIGGGELFF
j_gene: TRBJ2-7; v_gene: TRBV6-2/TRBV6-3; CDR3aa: CASSYGTGLYEQYF
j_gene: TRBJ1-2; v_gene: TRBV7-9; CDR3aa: CASSLTSQGTRSRPYGYTF
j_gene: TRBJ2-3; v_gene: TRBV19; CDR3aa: CASSVGSWSGDTQYF
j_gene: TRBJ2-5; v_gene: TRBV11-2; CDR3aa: CASSFGLRDQETQYF
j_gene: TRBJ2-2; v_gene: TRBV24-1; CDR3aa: CATSESGTGIPGELFF
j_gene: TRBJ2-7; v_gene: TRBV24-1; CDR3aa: CATSEPGQIEGHEQYF
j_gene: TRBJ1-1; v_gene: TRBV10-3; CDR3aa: CAMKPTVNTEAFF
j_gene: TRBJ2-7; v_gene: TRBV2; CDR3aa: CASKRTSGAEQYF
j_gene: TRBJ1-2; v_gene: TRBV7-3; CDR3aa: CASSSSATEVHTF
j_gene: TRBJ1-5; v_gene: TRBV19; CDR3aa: CASSLRDTYQPQHF
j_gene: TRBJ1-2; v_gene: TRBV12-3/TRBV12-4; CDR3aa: CASSPRGESNYGYTF
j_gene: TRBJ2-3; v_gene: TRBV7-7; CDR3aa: CASSLTSLATDTQYF
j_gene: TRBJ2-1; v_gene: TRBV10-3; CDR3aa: CAISDTSGGGSYNEQFF
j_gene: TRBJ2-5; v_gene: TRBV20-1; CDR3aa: CSALAGDQETQYF
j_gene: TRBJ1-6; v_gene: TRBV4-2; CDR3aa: CASSASTGPDSPLHF
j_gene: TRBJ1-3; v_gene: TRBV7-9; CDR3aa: CASSLAGDSGNSGNTIYF
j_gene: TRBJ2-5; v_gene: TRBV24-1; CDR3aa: CATSEPTGGNRETQYF
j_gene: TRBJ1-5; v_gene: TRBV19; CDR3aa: CASSMEPRSPNQPQHF
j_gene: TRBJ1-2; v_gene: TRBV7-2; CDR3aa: CASFEDRASYGYTF
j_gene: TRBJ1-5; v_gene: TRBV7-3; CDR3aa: CASSLNGGTGQPQHF
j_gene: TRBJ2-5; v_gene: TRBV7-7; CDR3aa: CASSMDRAETQYF
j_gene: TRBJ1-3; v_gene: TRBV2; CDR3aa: CASRKGYEGNTIYF
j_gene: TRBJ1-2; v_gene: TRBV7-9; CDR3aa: CASSLAPGGNYGYTF
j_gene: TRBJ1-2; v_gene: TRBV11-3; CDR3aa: CASSFGQTNYGYTF
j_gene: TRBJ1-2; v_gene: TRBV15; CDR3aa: CATRAYPTTKEGYTF
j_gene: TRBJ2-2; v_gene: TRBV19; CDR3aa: CASSTGVGGELFF
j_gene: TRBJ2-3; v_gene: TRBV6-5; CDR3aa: CASSYRSGQRAQYF
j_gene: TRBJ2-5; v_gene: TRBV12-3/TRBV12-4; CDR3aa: CASSLETSQETQYF
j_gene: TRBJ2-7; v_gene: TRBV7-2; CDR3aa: CASSLEGTAVNEQYF
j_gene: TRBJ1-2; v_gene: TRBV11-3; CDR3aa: CASSRTGAYGYTF
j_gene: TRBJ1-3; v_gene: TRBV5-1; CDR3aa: CASSLAGGSGNTIYF